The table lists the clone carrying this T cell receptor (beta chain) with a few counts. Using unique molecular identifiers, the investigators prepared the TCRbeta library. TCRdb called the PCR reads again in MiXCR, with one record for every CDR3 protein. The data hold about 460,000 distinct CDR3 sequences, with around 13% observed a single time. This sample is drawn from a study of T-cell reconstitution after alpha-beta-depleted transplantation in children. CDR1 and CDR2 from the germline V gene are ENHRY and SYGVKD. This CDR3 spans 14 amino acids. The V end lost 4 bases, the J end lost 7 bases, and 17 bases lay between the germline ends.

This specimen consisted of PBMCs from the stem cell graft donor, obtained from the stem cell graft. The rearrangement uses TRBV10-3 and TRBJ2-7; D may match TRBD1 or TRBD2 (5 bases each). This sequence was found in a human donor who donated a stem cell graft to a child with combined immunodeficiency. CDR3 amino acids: CAISVQGGSLEQYF. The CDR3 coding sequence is TGTGCCATCAGTGTTCAGGGCGGGTCGTTGGAGCAGTACTTC.